Sequencing of this T cell receptor beta chain was carried out in a study of CD8 T cells in ankylosing spondylitis. Study conclusions and caveats: Certain motif variants had earlier been reported in reactive arthritis synovial fluid and blood. As for the disease-linked clones, they showed a CD8+ phenotype and occurred at relatively low frequencies in peripheral blood.

About this clonotype itself: Its cognate antigen is unknown.

A quantitative 5'-RACE method, one with molecular barcodes, was used to make TCR beta libraries. TCRdb reprocessed the 5' RACE reads via MiXCR and lists one record per CDR3 protein. The table has approximately 300,000 distinct CDR3 sequences, less than 25% seen once. Germline loops: CDR1 DFQATT, CDR2 SNEGSKA (reference sequence). CDR3 size: 12 residues. With 7 bases removed from V and 5 bases from J, the gap between germline ends came to 14 bases. The source is a female donor with ankylosing spondylitis or in good health (not recorded which). Sequenced material: blood, either unsorted or a sorted T cell fraction (not recorded which). V and J are TRBV20-1 and TRBJ1-1; D not resolved. The CDR3 coding sequence is TGCAGTGTCAGGACCCTCGCGACTGAAGCTTTCTTT. Translation gives CSVRTLATEAFF.